This T cell receptor beta chain was observed in a study of blood T cell repertoires in COVID-19. About the research overall: The United States, Italy and Spain were the sources of the acute and convalescent COVID-19 samples. In each case, the material was cDNA or gDNA derived from T cells, B-cell-depleted T cells, or PBMCs.

A few counts support this clone. The length of the CDR3 is 15 residues. V shed 3 bases and J 2 bases; nucleotides not matched to a gene: 2. The germline V gene has CDR1 SEHNR and CDR2 FQNEAQ (reference sequence). Some clones are missing from TCRdb's copy, which holds only in-frame ones; the method was immunoSEQ multiplex PCR. The repertoire holds under 110,000 clones, with approximately 80% as singletons. What was sequenced was peripheral blood. This TCR was recovered from an older woman with acute or convalescent COVID-19. The chain uses TRBV7-9 and TRBJ1-3; 9 nucleotides line up with TRBD1. This CDR3 reads CASSLGTGTGNTIYF. The DNA of the CDR3 is TGTGCCAGCAGCTTGGGGACAGGGACTGGAAACACCATATATTTT. Based on the CDR3 plus reference TRBV7-9 and TRBJ1-3, the full variable domain is DTGVSQNPRHKITKRGQNVTFRCDPISEHNRLYWYRQTLGQGPEFLTYFQNEAQLEKSRLLSDRFSAERPKGSFSTLEIQRTEQGDSAMYLCASSLGTGTGNTIYFGEGSWLTVV.